Here is one T cell receptor beta chain with its context. What it binds is unknown. Profiled with immunoSEQ multiplex PCR; TCRdb holds only in-frame clones, not every one. This table has some 150,000 clones, around nine tenths appearing once. These data come from a study of cytomegalovirus exposure and HLA in healthy donors. Study-level background: It was reported in a later analysis that the same platform had been used for the approximately 110 validation repertoires as for the 550 to 700 first-cohort repertoires. Findings and limits, study-wide: Most observed TCR sequences were rare, whereas some public TCRs were detected in many donors. Researchers catalogued over 150 TCR beta chains as cytomegalovirus-associated.

Trimming took 6 bases from V and 0 from J, leaving 12 bases between them. The CDR3 has 14 amino acids. Germline CDR1 MNHEY, CDR2 SVGAGI. Input material: PBMCs. This sequence joins TRBV6-5 and TRBJ2-7; D may be TRBD1 (6 bases). The sequence came from a man aged 18-30 years in good health and CMV-seronegative. CDR3 residues: CASSSGVYSYEQYV. The CDR3, as DNA: TGTGCCAGCAGCTCAGGGGTGTACTCCTACGAGCAGTACGTC.